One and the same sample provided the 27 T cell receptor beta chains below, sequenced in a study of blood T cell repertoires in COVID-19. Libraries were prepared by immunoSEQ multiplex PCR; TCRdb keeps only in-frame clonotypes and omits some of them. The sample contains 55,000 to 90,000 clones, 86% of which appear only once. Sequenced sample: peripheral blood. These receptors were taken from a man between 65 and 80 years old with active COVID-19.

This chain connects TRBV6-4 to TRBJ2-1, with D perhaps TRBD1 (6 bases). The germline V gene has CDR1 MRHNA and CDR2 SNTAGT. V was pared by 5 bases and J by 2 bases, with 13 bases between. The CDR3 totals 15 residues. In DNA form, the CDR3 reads TGTGCCAGCAGTCGCGTAGGGGGACCCTACAATGAGCAGTTCTTC. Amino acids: CASSRVGGPYNEQFF.

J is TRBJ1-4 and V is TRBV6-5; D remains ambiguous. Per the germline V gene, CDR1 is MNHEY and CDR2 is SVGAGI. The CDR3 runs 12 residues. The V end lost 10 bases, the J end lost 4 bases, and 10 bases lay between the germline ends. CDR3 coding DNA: TGTGCCATCCGCGGGCTTAATGAAAAACTGTTTTTT. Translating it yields CAIRGLNEKLFF.

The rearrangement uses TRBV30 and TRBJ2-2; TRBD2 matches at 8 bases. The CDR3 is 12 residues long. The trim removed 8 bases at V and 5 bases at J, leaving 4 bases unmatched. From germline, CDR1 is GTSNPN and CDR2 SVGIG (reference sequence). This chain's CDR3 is CALSGGTGELFF. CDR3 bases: TGTGCCCTCAGCGGGGGTACCGGGGAGCTGTTTTTT.

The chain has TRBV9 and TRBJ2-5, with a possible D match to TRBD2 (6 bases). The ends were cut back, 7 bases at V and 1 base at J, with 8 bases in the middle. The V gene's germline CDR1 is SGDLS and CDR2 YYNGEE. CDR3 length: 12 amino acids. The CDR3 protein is CASGRPQETQYF. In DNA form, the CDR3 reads TGTGCCAGCGGGAGGCCCCAAGAGACCCAGTACTTC.

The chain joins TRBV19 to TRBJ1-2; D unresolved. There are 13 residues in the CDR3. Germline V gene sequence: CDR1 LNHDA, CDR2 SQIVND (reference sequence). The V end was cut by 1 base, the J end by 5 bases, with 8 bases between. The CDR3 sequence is CASSIGQIYGYTF. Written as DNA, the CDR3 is TGTGCCAGTAGTATAGGACAAATTTATGGCTACACCTTC.

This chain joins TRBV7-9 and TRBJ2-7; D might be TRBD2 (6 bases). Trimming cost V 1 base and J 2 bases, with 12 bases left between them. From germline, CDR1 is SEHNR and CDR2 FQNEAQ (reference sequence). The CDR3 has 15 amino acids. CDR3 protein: CASSLGEDRPYEQYF. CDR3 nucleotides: TGTGCCAGCAGCTTAGGGGAGGACCGACCCTACGAGCAGTACTTC.

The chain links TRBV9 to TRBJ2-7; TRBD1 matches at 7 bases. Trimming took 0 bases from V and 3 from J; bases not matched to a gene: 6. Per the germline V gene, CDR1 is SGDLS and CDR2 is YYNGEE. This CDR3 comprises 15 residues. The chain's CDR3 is CASSVAPGQYYEQYF. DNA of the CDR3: TGTGCCAGCAGCGTAGCCCCGGGACAGTACTACGAGCAGTACTTC.

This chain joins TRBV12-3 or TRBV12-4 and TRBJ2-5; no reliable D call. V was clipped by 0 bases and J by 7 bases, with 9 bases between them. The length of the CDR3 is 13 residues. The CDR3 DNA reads TGTGCCAGCAGTTTAGCCGCTAGTCCGACCCAGTACTTC. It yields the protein CASSLAASPTQYF.

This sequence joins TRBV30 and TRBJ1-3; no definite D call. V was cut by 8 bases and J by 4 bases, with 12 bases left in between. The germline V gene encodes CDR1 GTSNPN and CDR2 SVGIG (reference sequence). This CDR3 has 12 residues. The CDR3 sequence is CARDSRGNTIYF. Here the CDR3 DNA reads TGTGCCCGGGATAGTCGGGGAAACACCATATATTTT.

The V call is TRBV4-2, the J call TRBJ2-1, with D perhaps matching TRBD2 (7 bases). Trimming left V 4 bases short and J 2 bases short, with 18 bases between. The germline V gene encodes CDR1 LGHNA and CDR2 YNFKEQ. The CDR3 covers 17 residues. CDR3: CASSPRAGAGAYNEQFF. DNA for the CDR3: TGTGCCAGCAGCCCACGGGCGGGGGCAGGGGCCTACAATGAGCAGTTCTTC.

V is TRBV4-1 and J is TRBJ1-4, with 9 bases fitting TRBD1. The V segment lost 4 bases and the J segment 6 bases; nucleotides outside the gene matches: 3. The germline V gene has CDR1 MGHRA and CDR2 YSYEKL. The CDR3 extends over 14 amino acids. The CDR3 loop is CASSPRDRDEKLFF. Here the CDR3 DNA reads TGCGCCAGCAGCCCTCGGGACAGGGATGAAAAACTGTTTTTT.

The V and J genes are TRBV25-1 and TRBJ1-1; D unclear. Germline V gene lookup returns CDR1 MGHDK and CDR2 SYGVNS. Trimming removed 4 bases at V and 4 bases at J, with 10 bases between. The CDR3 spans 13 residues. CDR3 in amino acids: CASSAGISTEAFF. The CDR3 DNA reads TGTGCCAGCAGTGCCGGGATTAGCACTGAAGCTTTCTTT.

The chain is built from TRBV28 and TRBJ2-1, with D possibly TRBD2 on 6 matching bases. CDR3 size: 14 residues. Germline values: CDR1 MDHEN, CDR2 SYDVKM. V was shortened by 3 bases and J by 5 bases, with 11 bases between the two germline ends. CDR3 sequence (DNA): TGTGCCAGCAGTTTGAGTGGGAGGCACAATGAGCAGTTCTTC. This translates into CASSLSGRHNEQFF.

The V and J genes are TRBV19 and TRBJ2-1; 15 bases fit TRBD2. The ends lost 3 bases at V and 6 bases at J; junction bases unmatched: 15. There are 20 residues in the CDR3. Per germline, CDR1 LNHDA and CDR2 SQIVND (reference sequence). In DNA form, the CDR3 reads TGTGCCAGTAGTATGGGGTGGGGACTAGCGGGAGGTTTTGGCGGCAATGAGCAGTTCTTC. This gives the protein CASSMGWGLAGGFGGNEQFF.

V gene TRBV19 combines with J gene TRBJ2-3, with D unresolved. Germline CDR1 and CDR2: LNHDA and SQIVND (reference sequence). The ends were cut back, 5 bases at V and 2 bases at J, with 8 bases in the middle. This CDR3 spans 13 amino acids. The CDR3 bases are TGTGCCAGTAGTTTGGCCAACACAGATACGCAGTATTTT. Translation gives CASSLANTDTQYF.

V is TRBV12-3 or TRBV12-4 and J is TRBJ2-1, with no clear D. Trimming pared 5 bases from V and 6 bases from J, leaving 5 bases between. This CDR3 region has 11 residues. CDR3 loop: CASSPRNEQFF. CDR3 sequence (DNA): TGTGCCAGCAGTCCCCGCAATGAGCAGTTCTTC.

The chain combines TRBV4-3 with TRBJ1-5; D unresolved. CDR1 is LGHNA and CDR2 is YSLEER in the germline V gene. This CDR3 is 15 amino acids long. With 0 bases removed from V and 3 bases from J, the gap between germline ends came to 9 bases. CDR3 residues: CASSQESGINQPQHF. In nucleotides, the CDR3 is TGCGCCAGCAGCCAAGAGAGCGGGATCAATCAGCCCCAGCATTTT.

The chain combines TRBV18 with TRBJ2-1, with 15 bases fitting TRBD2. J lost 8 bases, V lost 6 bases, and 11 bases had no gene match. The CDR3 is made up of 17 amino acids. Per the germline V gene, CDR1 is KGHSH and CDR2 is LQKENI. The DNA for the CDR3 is TGTGCCAGCTCCCCCGGACTAGCGGGAGGGCCGAGCGATGAGCAGTTCTTC. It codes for CASSPGLAGGPSDEQFF.

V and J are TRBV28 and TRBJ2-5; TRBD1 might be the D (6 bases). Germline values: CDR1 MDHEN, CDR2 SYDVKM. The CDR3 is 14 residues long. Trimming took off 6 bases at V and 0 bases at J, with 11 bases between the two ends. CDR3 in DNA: TGTGCCAGCAGCGAACAGGGCTACCAAGAGACCCAGTACTTC. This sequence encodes CASSEQGYQETQYF.

The CDR3 DNA follows: TGCAGCGTTGAAGCCACAGGGGGGGATACGCAGTATTTT. It translates to CSVEATGGDTQYF. The rearrangement joins TRBV29-1 to TRBJ2-3; TRBD1 aligns across 8 bases. Germline loops: CDR1 SQVTM, CDR2 ANQGSEA. V shed 1 base and J 6 bases; nucleotides not matched to a gene: 3. The CDR3 has 13 amino acids.

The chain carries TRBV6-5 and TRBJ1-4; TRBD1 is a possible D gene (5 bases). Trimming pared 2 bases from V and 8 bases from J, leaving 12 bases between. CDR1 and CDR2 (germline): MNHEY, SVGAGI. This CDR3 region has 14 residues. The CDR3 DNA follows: TGTGCCAGCAGTTACGGGGGGTTGGGGGAAAAACTGTTTTTT. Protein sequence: CASSYGGLGEKLFF.

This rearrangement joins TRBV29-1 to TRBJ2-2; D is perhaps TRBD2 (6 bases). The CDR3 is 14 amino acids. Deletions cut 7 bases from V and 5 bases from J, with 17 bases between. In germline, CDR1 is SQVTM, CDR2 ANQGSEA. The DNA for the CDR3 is TGCAGCGCCGGGCGGGGTCCTACTACCGGGGAGCTGTTTTTT. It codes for CSAGRGPTTGELFF.

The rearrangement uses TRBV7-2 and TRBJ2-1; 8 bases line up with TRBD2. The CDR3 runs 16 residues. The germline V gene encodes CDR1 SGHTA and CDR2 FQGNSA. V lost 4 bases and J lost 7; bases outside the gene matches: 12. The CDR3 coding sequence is TGTGCCAGCAGCTCACAACTAGCGGTCCTCAGGAATGAGCAGTTCTTC. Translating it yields CASSSQLAVLRNEQFF.

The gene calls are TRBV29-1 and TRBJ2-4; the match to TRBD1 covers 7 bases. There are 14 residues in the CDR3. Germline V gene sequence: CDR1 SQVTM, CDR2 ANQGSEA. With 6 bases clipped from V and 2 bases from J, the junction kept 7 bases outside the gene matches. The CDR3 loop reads CSVVNRGTKNIQYF. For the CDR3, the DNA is TGCAGCGTGGTCAACAGGGGAACCAAAAACATTCAGTACTTC.

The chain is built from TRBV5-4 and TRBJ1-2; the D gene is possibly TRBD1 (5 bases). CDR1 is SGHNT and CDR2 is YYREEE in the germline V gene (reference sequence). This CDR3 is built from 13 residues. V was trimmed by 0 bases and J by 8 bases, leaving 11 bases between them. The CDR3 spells CASSLGGRDGYTF. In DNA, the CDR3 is TGTGCCAGCAGCTTGGGTGGGAGGGACGGCTACACCTTC.

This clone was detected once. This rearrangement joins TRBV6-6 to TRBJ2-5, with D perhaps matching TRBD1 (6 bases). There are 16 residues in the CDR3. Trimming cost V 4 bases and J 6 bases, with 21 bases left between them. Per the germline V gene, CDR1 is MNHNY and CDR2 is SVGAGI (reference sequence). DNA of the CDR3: TGTGCCAGCAGTTCCTGGGACACGAGGTATTATAAGACCCAGTACTTC. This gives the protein CASSSWDTRYYKTQYF.

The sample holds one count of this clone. CDR3 in DNA: TGTGCCAGCAGCCCGGAAGCGGACCAAGAGACCCAGTACTTC. Its translation: CASSPEADQETQYF. The V and J genes are TRBV11-2 and TRBJ2-5, with D perhaps TRBD2 (5 bases). CDR3 size: 14 residues. V was clipped by 5 bases and J by 0 bases, with 10 bases between them. Germline V gives CDR1 SGHAT, CDR2 FQNNGV.